The 12 T cell receptor beta chains below come from one sample, sequenced in a study of Ad26.COV2.S vaccination and SARS-CoV-2 variants. Treatment given: 15 to 20 received Ad26.COV2.S at low or high dose, single or two shots; 5 received placebo; per-sample allocation not given. Sampling was done on day 63 after the first vaccine or placebo injection. Sequencing was performed with immunoSEQ multiplex PCR; in TCRdb, only in-frame clones are kept and a portion is missing. Found here are roughly 700,000 clones, more than 70% of them singletons; the top ten hold about 1.5%. Sequences were derived from peripheral blood, sampled in a trial of Ad26.COV2.S vaccine versus placebo. These TCRs come from a person aged 18-65 years who received the Ad26.COV2.S COVID-19 vaccine or a placebo.

J is TRBJ2-4 and V is TRBV7-2, with D unresolved. Germline assignment: CDR1 SGHTA and CDR2 FQGNSA. This CDR3 region has 11 residues. V lost 3 bases and J lost 9, with 6 bases in between. CDR3 loop: CASSLLPIQYF. The CDR3 DNA reads as TGTGCCAGCAGCTTGCTACCCATTCAGTACTTC.

This chain connects TRBV19 to TRBJ2-7; TRBD1 matches 10 bases. From germline, CDR1 is LNHDA and CDR2 SQIVND (reference sequence). V dropped 4 bases and J dropped 5; count of bases not matched to a gene: 8. The CDR3 has 15 residues. CDR3 sequence (DNA): TGTGCCAGTAGTACGGGGGGACAGGGGAGGCACGAGCAGTACTTC. Its protein product is CASSTGGQGRHEQYF.

V is TRBV30 and J is TRBJ2-2; 9 bases map to TRBD1. V was clipped by 4 bases and J by 3 bases; unmatched bases: 3. The CDR3 covers 14 residues. The germline V gene has CDR1 GTSNPN and CDR2 SVGIG (reference sequence). The CDR3 here is CAWNRDRDTGELFF. DNA of the CDR3: TGTGCCTGGAACAGGGACAGGGACACCGGGGAGCTGTTTTTT.

This sequence joins TRBV6-5 and TRBJ1-1, with D possibly matching TRBD1 (5 bases). The CDR3 runs 14 residues. Trimming pared 6 bases from V and 1 base from J, leaving 12 bases between. Germline assignment: CDR1 MNHEY and CDR2 SVGAGI. The CDR3 protein is CASRRTGPNTEAFF. DNA of the CDR3: TGTGCCAGCAGAAGAACAGGACCGAACACTGAAGCTTTCTTT.

The V call is TRBV18, the J call TRBJ1-2, with 7 bases identical to TRBD1. V trimming: 3 bases; J trimming: 3 bases; junction bases outside the gene matches: 4. This CDR3 is 14 amino acids long. Looked up from germline, CDR1 is KGHSH and CDR2 is LQKENI. The CDR3 bases are TGTGCCAGCTCACCGGACAGGAACGACTATGGCTACACCTTC. Protein product: CASSPDRNDYGYTF.

The chain's CDR3 is CASSRGRRPGELFF. The DNA of the CDR3 is TGTGCCAGCAGCCGGGGGCGCAGGCCCGGGGAGCTGTTTTTT. The chain couples TRBV7-2 to TRBJ2-2, with D perhaps given as TRBD1 or TRBD2 (6 bases each). This CDR3 has 14 amino acids. The germline V gene encodes CDR1 SGHTA and CDR2 FQGNSA. Trimming cost V 5 bases and J 6 bases, with 13 bases left between them. The whole variable domain, filled in from reference TRBV7-2 and TRBJ2-2, reads GAGVSQSPSNKVTEKGKDVELRCDPISGHTALYWYRQSLGQGLEFLIYFQGNSAPDKSGLPSDRFSAERTGGSVSTLTIQRTQQEDSAVYLCASSRGRRPGELFFGEGSRLTVL.

This rearrangement joins TRBV19 to TRBJ2-7; D call uncertain. Per germline, CDR1 LNHDA and CDR2 SQIVND (reference sequence). Trimming removed 4 bases at V and 7 bases at J, with 17 bases between. CDR3 length: 14 residues. As DNA, the CDR3 is TGTGCCAGTAGTAGACTGGGGTGGATGGGGGAGCAGTACTTC. Its protein product is CASSRLGWMGEQYF.

This chain connects TRBV6-2 or TRBV6-3 to TRBJ2-7; unclear D gene. Germline lookup yields CDR1 MNHEY and CDR2 SVGEGT. The CDR3 runs to 16 residues. V dropped 2 bases and J dropped 0 bases, with 14 bases sitting between them. The CDR3 coding sequence is TGTGCCAGCAGTTACAGCCTTCGAAGGAGCTCCTACGAGCAGTACTTC. It specifies CASSYSLRRSSYEQYF.

This clone was seen a handful of times. The V call is TRBV29-1, the J call TRBJ2-7; 9 positions agree with TRBD1. V gave up 4 bases and J gave up 3 bases; unmatched junction bases: 4. The CDR3 has 13 amino acids. CDR1 SQVTM and CDR2 ANQGSEA come from the germline V gene. The CDR3, as DNA: TGCAGCGTTGCCGTGACAGGGGGCTACGAGCAGTACTTC. Protein product: CSVAVTGGYEQYF.

The V gene is TRBV13, the J gene TRBJ2-1; either TRBD1 or TRBD2 may supply D (5 bases each). The germline CDR1 and CDR2 sequences are PRHDT and FYEKMQ (reference sequence). The CDR3 length is 22 residues. V was pared by 1 base and J by 6 bases, with 34 bases between. CDR3: CASSLVPLITPLQGGSFNEQFF. The CDR3 DNA reads as TGTGCCAGCAGCTTAGTCCCCTTAATCACCCCGCTTCAGGGTGGGAGTTTCAATGAGCAGTTCTTC.

V usage is TRBV7-9 and J usage is TRBJ2-5; 8 nucleotides agree with TRBD1. This CDR3 region has 15 residues. Germline CDR1 reads SEHNR; CDR2 reads FQNEAQ (reference sequence). J gave up 4 bases and V 5 bases, and 9 bases lay outside the gene matches. CDR3 amino acids: CASSPGQGGLETQYF. The CDR3 DNA follows: TGTGCCAGCAGCCCCGGACAGGGAGGCTTAGAGACCCAGTACTTC.

This clone turned up a few times. The genes are TRBV30 and TRBJ1-1; the D is unclear. Germline-derived CDR1 and CDR2 are GTSNPN and SVGIG (reference sequence). Trimming removed 2 bases from V and 5 bases from J, with 9 bases in between. The CDR3 totals 12 residues. CDR3 loop: CAWSPGKTEAFF. The CDR3 DNA is TGTGCCTGGAGTCCCGGGAAGACTGAAGCTTTCTTT.